The present TCR beta chain was sequenced within a study of OX40 agonist ivuxolimab in advanced cancers. Study overall: Of the patients, three showed partial responses, one with hepatocellular carcinoma and two with cutaneous melanoma.

Study-wide findings and caveats: Not determined was the antigen specificity of the expanded peripheral T cells.

It was autoimmune disease history or systemic immunosuppression that excluded patients. This clone was recorded once. Its cognate antigen is unknown. Method: immunoSEQ multiplex PCR; TCRdb's copy keeps in-frame clones and lacks some. The profile shows about 68,000 clones, 84% of them singletons. The CDR3 is 19 amino acids. J is TRBJ2-7 and V is TRBV1; the table's D call TRBD2 went unverified against the DNA. TRBV1 is a listed pseudogene. This TCR came from an adult with an advanced solid tumor such as melanoma, head and neck, liver or kidney cancer. The sequencing used CD4+ or CD8+ T cells sorted from blood, collected in a trial of the OX40 agonist ivuxolimab. For the CDR3, the DNA is TGCACCAGCAGCCAGGAAGCGGGAGGGCCGATTGGGGCCCCCTACGAGCAGTACTTC. Protein sequence: CTSSQEAGGPIGAPYEQYF.